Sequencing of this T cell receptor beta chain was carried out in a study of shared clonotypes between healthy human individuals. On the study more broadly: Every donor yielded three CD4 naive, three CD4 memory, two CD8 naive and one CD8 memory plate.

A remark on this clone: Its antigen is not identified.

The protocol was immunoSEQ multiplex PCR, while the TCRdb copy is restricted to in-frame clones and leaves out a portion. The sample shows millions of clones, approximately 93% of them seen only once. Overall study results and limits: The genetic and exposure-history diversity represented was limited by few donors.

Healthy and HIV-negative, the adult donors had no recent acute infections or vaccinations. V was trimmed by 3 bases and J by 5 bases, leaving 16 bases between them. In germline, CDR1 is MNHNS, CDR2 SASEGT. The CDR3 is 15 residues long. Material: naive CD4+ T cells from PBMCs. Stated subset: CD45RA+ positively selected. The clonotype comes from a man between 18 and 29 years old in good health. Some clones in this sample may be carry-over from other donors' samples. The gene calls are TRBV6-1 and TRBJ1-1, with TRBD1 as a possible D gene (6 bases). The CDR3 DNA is TGTGCCAGCAGTGATCGGGGGGCAGTGAGTACTGAAGCTTTCTTT. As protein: CASSDRGAVSTEAFF.